This T cell receptor beta chain stems from a study of human T cells and chemical hapten exposure. Library construction involved attaching unique molecular identifiers to individual cDNA molecules, which allowed quantitative, reproducible TCR counting. MiXCR was run by TCRdb on the RACE reads, yielding one entry per CDR3 protein. The sample consists of some 74,000 distinct CDR3 sequences, under 15% of them appearing once. Time point: patch test 3, about 24 weeks after DPC sensitization. This sample's treatment: therapeutic diphenylcyclopropenone sensitization with weekly scalp DPC. Prior to each patch test being applied, blood was drawn. The source was whole blood, collected in connection with sensitization to the hapten diphenylcyclopropenone (DPC). The TCR comes from a woman between 50 and 59 years old with alopecia areata. Some clones in this sample may be carry-over from other donors' samples.

Here the CDR3 reads CSVAGQGAYEQFF. Written as DNA, the CDR3 is TGCAGCGTAGCCGGACAGGGGGCTTATGAGCAGTTCTTC. The chain combines TRBV29-1 with TRBJ2-1; the match to TRBD1 covers 11 bases. Germline V CDR1 and CDR2: SQVTM, ANQGSEA. Trimming took 6 bases from V and 8 from J; bases not matched to a gene: 6. The CDR3 covers 13 residues.